This T cell receptor beta chain was retrieved from a study of PD-L1 blockade in urothelial cancer. Looking at the study overall: Across blood samples, T cells had a median count of around 140,000.

Time point indicated: pretreatment peripheral blood. The protocol was immunoSEQ multiplex PCR, while the TCRdb copy is restricted to in-frame clones and leaves out a portion. The table shows about 74,000 clones, with about 90% occurring only once. The CDR3 length is 14 residues. CDR1 SNHLY and CDR2 FYNNEI come from the germline V gene. The J segment lost 2 bases and the V segment lost 7 bases, leaving 7 bases of the junction unmatched. The count of this clone is one. This TCR was sampled from a man between 65 and 85 years old with urothelial cancer. The rearrangement links TRBV2 to TRBJ2-7; TRBD1 aligns across 8 bases. The specimen comprised PBMCs, sampled around atezolizumab (anti-PD-L1) treatment. For the CDR3, the DNA is TGTGCCAGCAACGGACAGGGAGGTACCTACGAGCAGTACTTC. It codes for CASNGQGGTYEQYF.